The clone carrying this T cell receptor (beta chain) was seen ten or more times. It was RNA transcripts that yielded the amplified TCR beta CDR3 regions. HTBI primers were employed in a first-round RT-PCR of the TCR CDR3. TCRdb analysed the multiplex PCR reads with MiXCR anew, one entry per CDR3 protein. Here the sample spans roughly 200,000 distinct CDR3 sequences, approximately 16% being singletons. Fresh peripheral blood, about 9.6 ml, yielded the PBMCs. This sample is drawn from a study of T cells in Graves' hyperthyroidism and ophthalmopathy. J lost 10 bases, V lost 7 bases, and 13 bases had no gene match. The CDR3 is 15 amino acids.

The receptor was isolated from a woman aged 50 to 60 with Graves' hyperthyroidism. Sequencing was carried out using blood. The chain has TRBV12-3 or TRBV12-4 and TRBJ2-1; 10 bases agree with TRBD1. The CDR3 DNA sequence: TGTGCCAGCACCGACCCGGGACAGGGGTATAGCGAGCAGTTCTTC. It specifies CASTDPGQGYSEQFF.